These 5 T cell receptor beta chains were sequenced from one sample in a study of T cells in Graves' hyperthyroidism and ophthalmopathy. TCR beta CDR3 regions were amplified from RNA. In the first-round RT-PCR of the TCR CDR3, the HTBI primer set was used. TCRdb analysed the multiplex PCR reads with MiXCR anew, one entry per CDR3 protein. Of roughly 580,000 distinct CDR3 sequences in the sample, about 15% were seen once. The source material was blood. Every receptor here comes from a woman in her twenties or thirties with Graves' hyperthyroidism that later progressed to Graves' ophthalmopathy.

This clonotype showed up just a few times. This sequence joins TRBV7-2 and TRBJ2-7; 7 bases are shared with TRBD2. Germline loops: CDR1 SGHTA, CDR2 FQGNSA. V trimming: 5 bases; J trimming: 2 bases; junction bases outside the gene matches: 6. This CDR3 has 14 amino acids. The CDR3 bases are TGTGCCAGCAGCCCCGGGAGGCCCGCCTACGAGCAGTACTTC. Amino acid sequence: CASSPGRPAYEQYF.

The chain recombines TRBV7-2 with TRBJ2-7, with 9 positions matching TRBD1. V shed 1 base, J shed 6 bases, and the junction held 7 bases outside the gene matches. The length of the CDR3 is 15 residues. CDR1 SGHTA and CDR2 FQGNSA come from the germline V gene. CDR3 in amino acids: CASSLVGTGPCEQYF. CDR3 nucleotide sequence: TGTGCCAGCAGCTTAGTTGGGACAGGGCCCTGCGAGCAGTACTTC. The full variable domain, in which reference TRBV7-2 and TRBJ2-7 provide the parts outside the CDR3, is GAGVSQSPSNKVTEKGKDVELRCDPISGHTALYWYRQSLGQGLEFLIYFQGNSAPDKSGLPSDRFSAERTGGSVSTLTIQRTQQEDSAVYLCASSLVGTGPCEQYFGPGTRLTVT.

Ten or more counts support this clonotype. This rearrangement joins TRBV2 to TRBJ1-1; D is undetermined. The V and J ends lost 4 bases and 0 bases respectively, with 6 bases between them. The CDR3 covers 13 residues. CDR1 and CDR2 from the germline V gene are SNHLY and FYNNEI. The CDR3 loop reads CASSVNLNTEAFF. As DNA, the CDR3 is TGTGCCAGCAGTGTGAACTTGAACACTGAAGCTTTCTTT. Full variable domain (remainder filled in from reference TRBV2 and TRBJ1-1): EPEVTQTPSHQVTQMGQEVILRCVPISNHLYFYWYRQILGQKVEFLVSFYNNEISEKSEIFDDQFSVERPDGSNFTLKIRSTKLEDSAMYFCASSVNLNTEAFFGQGTRLTVV.

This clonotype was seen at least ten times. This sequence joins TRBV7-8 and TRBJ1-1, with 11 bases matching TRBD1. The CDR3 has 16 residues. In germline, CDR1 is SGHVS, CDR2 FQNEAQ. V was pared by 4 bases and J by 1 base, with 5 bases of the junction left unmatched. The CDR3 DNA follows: TGTGCCAGCAGCTCCGGGACAGGGGGACCGAACACTGAAGCTTTCTTT. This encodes CASSSGTGGPNTEAFF.

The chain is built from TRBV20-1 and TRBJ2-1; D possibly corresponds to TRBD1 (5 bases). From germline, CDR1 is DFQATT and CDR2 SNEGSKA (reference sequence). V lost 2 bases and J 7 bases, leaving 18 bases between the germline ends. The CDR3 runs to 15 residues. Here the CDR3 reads CSARRGLSGPNEQFF. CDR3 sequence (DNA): TGCAGTGCTAGAAGGGGCCTATCAGGACCTAATGAGCAGTTCTTC.